These 20 T cell receptor beta chains came from one sample sequenced in a study of T cell responses to AZD1222 COVID-19 vaccine (dated by TCRdb to the early 2020s). Interpreted using the paper, the time point label stands for: about 28 days (+/-7) after the second vaccine dose. The library was prepared using the immunoSEQ multiplex PCR assay. Imported from immuneACCESS, the table was reduced by TCRdb to in-frame sequences with V and J called. These copies leave out some clones; in studies compared against another copy, an unresolved V gene accounts for under half, and the cause of the remainder is not known. For this sample the table gives roughly 98,000 clones, of which about 90% were detected only once. The ten largest make up approximately 16% of the sample. Here the sequenced sample was peripheral blood, taken 28 days after the second AZD1222 dose. These receptors came from an adult who received the AZD1222 COVID-19 vaccine.

The chain carries TRBV5-4 and TRBJ2-2; 7 positions agree with TRBD1. This CDR3 is 16 amino acids long. Trimming at V came to 5 bases and at J to 4 bases, leaving 11 bases not matched to a gene. Germline lookup yields CDR1 SGHNT and CDR2 YYREEE (reference sequence). The CDR3 protein is CASRDGKRQGTGELFF. DNA of the CDR3: TGTGCCAGCAGGGATGGAAAACGACAGGGCACCGGGGAGCTGTTTTTT.

V gene TRBV18 combines with J gene TRBJ1-1; no reliable D call. V lost 5 bases to trimming and J lost 5 bases, with 9 bases between them. Germline V gives CDR1 KGHSH, CDR2 LQKENI. The CDR3 has 12 residues. The CDR3 DNA is TGTGCCAGCTCATCTCGGGTGACTGAAGCTTTCTTT. Protein sequence: CASSSRVTEAFF.

This chain joins TRBV4-1 and TRBJ2-7; 10 bases align to TRBD2. Germline V lookup: CDR1 MGHRA, CDR2 YSYEKL. J gave up 7 bases and V 1 base, and 7 bases lay outside the gene matches. This CDR3 has 15 amino acids. The CDR3 nucleotides are TGCGCCAGCAGCCAAGGTCTAGCGGGAGCAGGGGAGCAGTACTTC. Translation: CASSQGLAGAGEQYF.

J is TRBJ1-1 and V is TRBV3-1 (or the pseudogene TRBV3-2), with D possibly TRBD1 on 6 matching bases. Germline CDR1 and CDR2: LGHDT and YNNKEL (reference sequence). The CDR3 loop spans 15 amino acids. V was cut by 4 bases and J by 5 bases, with 17 bases left in between. CDR3 sequence: CASSLPSTGSTEAFF. CDR3 sequence (DNA): TGTGCCAGCAGCCTTCCCTCAACAGGGTCTACTGAAGCTTTCTTT.

This chain uses TRBV19 with TRBJ1-2; D possibly corresponds to TRBD1 (5 bases). CDR1 is LNHDA and CDR2 is SQIVND in the germline V gene (reference sequence). V was pared by 7 bases and J by 7 bases, with 19 bases between. CDR3 length: 14 amino acids. Here the CDR3 reads CASIRGGTVGGYTF. In DNA form, the CDR3 reads TGTGCCAGTATCCGGGGAGGGACGGTCGGTGGCTACACCTTC.

The chain recombines TRBV5-1 with TRBJ1-1; TRBD1 aligns across 10 bases. There are 14 residues in the CDR3. V lost 4 bases to trimming and J lost 2 bases; unmatched junction nucleotides: 2. Germline assignment: CDR1 SGHRS and CDR2 YFSETQ. In DNA, the CDR3 is TGCGCCAGCAGCGGACAGGGGGGTAACACTGAAGCTTTCTTT. Residues: CASSGQGGNTEAFF. Full variable domain (missing parts from reference TRBV5-1 and TRBJ1-1): KAGVTQTPRYLIKTRGQQVTLSCSPISGHRSVSWYQQTPGQGLQFLFEYFSETQRNKGNFPGRFSGRQFSNSRSEMNVSTLELGDSALYLCASSGQGGNTEAFFGQGTRLTVV.

The chain is built from TRBV30 and TRBJ2-7; 8 positions agree with TRBD2. In germline, CDR1 is GTSNPN, CDR2 SVGIG (reference sequence). This CDR3 has 13 amino acids. V trimming: 4 bases; J trimming: 3 bases; junction bases outside the gene matches: 5. CDR3 DNA: TGTGCCTGGACAACGGGAGGGCTCTACGAGCAGTACTTC. It encodes CAWTTGGLYEQYF.

The gene calls are TRBV28 and TRBJ1-5; 8 bases agree with TRBD1. V was pared by 3 bases and J by 3 bases, with 7 bases of the junction left unmatched. Germline CDR1 MDHEN, CDR2 SYDVKM. The CDR3 is 16 amino acids. The CDR3 sequence is CASSFGQGRTNQPQHF. The CDR3 nucleotides read TGTGCCAGCAGTTTTGGACAGGGTCGGACCAATCAGCCCCAGCATTTT.

J is TRBJ1-1 and V is TRBV19, with D hard to call. V was shortened by 6 bases and J by 6 bases, with 8 bases between the two germline ends. The CDR3 spans 11 residues. The germline V gene encodes CDR1 LNHDA and CDR2 SQIVND (reference sequence). CDR3 DNA sequence: TGTGCCAGTAGCCGGGAACCTGAAGCTTTCTTT. The encoded protein is CASSREPEAFF.

Here the CDR3 DNA reads TGTGCCAGCAGTCCCCGGGACAGGGGGTACGAGCAGTACTTC. Translation gives CASSPRDRGYEQYF. The gene calls are TRBV7-9 and TRBJ2-7; 11 nucleotides align to TRBD1. In germline, CDR1 is SEHNR, CDR2 FQNEAQ (reference sequence). There are 14 residues in the CDR3. J lost 4 bases, V lost 6 bases, and 5 bases had no gene match.

This sequence joins TRBV7-6 and TRBJ1-5, with D possibly matching TRBD1 (6 bases). Trimming removed 1 base at V and 3 bases at J, with 19 bases between. Germline V lookup: CDR1 SGHVS, CDR2 FNYEAQ. The CDR3 covers 18 residues. CDR3 DNA: TGTGCCAGCAGCTTAGTAACAGGGAAGATCTTTACCAATCAGCCCCAGCATTTT. It codes for CASSLVTGKIFTNQPQHF.

The V call is TRBV18, the J call TRBJ2-7; no clear D. Germline loops: CDR1 KGHSH, CDR2 LQKENI. The CDR3 spans 14 residues. The germline V and J ends were trimmed by 3 bases and 0 bases, with 9 bases remaining between them. The CDR3 loop is CASSPSANSYEQYF. CDR3 sequence (DNA): TGTGCCAGCTCACCTTCAGCGAACTCCTACGAGCAGTACTTC.

This rearrangement joins TRBV18 to TRBJ1-2; no clear D. This CDR3 spans 12 amino acids. CDR1 is KGHSH and CDR2 is LQKENI in the germline V gene. The germline V and J ends were trimmed by 2 bases and 8 bases, with 9 bases remaining between them. CDR3 in amino acids: CASSPNGEGYTF. DNA for the CDR3: TGTGCCAGCTCACCAAACGGGGAGGGCTACACCTTC.

This chain connects TRBV4-1 to TRBJ2-7, with a possible D match to TRBD2 (6 bases). V lost 1 base, J lost 3 bases, and 13 bases lay in between. In germline, CDR1 is MGHRA, CDR2 YSYEKL. CDR3 size: 15 residues. The CDR3 loop is CASSQGGGTGYEQYF. DNA for the CDR3: TGCGCCAGCAGCCAAGGAGGCGGGACGGGCTACGAGCAGTACTTC.

This rearrangement joins TRBV3-1 (or the pseudogene TRBV3-2) to TRBJ1-2; D is undetermined. V was pared by 3 bases and J by 5 bases, with 10 bases between. The CDR3 sequence is 13 residues long. Germline V gene lookup returns CDR1 LGHDT and CDR2 YNNKEL (reference sequence). The CDR3 sequence: CASSQTRAYGYTF. DNA for the CDR3: TGTGCCAGCAGCCAGACACGGGCTTATGGCTACACCTTC.

V and J are TRBV15 and TRBJ2-5; D call uncertain. The CDR3 runs 15 residues. Trimming left V 6 bases short and J 4 bases short, with 18 bases between. The germline V gene encodes CDR1 LNHNV and CDR2 YYDKDF (reference sequence). CDR3 protein: CATRGRSAVRETQYF. As DNA, the CDR3 is TGTGCCACCAGAGGCAGGTCGGCCGTGAGAGAGACCCAGTACTTC.

This clone was counted only a few times. This sequence joins TRBV5-4 and TRBJ2-1; 8 positions agree with TRBD2. CDR1 and CDR2 from the germline V gene are SGHNT and YYREEE (reference sequence). The CDR3 is 14 amino acids. CDR3 DNA: TGTGCAACCCTACGGGAGGGTCTCTACAATGAGCAGTTCTTC. Residues: CATLREGLYNEQFF.

J is TRBJ2-7 and V is TRBV4-1; D is tentatively TRBD1 or TRBD2 (7 bases each). Germline CDR1 is MGHRA and CDR2 is YSYEKL. Trimming stripped 4 bases from V and 7 bases from J, with 17 bases between. The CDR3 covers 14 residues. CDR3 residues: CASSPILRGGEQYF. In nucleotides, the CDR3 is TGCGCCAGCAGCCCAATACTCAGGGGGGGGGAGCAGTACTTC.

The rearrangement joins TRBV7-9 to TRBJ1-1; TRBD1 might be the D (6 bases). Germline V CDR1 and CDR2: SEHNR, FQNEAQ (reference sequence). The CDR3 has 14 residues. Deletions cut 1 base from V and 1 base from J, with 7 bases between. CDR3 loop: CASSLGTANTEAFF. The CDR3 coding sequence is TGTGCCAGCAGCTTAGGGACAGCGAACACTGAAGCTTTCTTT.

By sample share, this clone is medium-sized. The chain carries TRBV5-1 and TRBJ1-1, with 7 bases lining up with TRBD1. This CDR3 is built from 14 residues. CDR1 is SGHRS and CDR2 is YFSETQ in the germline V gene. V lost 0 bases to trimming and J lost 4 bases; unmatched junction nucleotides: 3. CDR3 loop: CASSLDHRGTEAFF. The CDR3 nucleotides read TGCGCCAGCAGCTTGGATCACAGGGGCACTGAAGCTTTCTTT.